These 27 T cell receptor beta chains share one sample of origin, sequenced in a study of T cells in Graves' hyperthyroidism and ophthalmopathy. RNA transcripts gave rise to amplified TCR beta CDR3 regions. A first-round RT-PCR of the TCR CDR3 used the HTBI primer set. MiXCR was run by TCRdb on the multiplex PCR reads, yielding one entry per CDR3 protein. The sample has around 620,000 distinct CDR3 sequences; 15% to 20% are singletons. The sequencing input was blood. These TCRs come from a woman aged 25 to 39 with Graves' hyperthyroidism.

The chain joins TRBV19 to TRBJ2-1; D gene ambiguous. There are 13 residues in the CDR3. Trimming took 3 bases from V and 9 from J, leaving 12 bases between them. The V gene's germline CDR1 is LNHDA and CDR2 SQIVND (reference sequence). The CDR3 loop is CASSMVGHGEQFF. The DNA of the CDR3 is TGTGCCAGTAGTATGGTCGGTCATGGTGAGCAGTTCTTC. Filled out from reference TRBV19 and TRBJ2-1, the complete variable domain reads DGGITQSPKYLFRKEGQNVTLSCEQNLNHDAMYWYRQDPGQGLRLIYYSQIVNDFQKGDIAEGYSVSREKKESFPLTVTSAQKNPTAFYLCASSMVGHGEQFFGPGTRLTVL.

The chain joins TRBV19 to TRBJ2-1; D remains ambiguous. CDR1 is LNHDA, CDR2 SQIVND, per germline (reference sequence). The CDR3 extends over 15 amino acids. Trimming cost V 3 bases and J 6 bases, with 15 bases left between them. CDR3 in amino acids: CASSITVAEGNEQFF. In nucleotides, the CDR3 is TGTGCCAGTAGTATCACGGTAGCAGAAGGCAATGAGCAGTTCTTC.

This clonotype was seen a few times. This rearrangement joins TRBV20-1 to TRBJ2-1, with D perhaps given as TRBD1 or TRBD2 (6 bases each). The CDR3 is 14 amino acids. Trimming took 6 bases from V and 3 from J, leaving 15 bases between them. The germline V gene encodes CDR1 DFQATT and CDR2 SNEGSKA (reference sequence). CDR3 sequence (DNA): TGCAGTGCAAAGACTAGGGGGTTCTACAATGAGCAGTTCTTC. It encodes CSAKTRGFYNEQFF.

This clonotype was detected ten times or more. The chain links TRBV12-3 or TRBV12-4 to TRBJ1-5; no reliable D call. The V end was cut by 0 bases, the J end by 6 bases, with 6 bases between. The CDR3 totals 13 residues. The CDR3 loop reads CASSLATSQPQHF. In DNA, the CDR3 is TGTGCCAGCAGTTTAGCCACTAGTCAGCCCCAGCATTTT.

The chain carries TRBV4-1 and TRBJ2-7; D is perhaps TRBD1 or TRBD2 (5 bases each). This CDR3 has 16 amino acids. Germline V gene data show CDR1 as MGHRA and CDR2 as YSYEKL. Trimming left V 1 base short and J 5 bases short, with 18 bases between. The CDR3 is CASSQGPGRGPHEQYF. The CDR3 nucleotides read TGCGCCAGCAGCCAAGGTCCGGGGCGAGGGCCCCACGAGCAGTACTTC.

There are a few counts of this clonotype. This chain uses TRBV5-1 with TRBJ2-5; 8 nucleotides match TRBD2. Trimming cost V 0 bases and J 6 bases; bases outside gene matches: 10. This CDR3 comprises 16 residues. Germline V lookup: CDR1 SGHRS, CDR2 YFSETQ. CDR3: CASSLAGGDYVKTQYF. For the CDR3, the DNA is TGCGCCAGCAGCTTGGCCGGGGGGGACTATGTGAAGACCCAGTACTTC.

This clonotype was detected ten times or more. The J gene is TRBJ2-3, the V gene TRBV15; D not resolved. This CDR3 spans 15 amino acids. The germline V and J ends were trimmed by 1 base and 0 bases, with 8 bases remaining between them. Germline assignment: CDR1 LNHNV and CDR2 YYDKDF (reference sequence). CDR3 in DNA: TGTGCCACCAGCAGAGGGGCCACTAGCACAGATACGCAGTATTTT. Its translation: CATSRGATSTDTQYF.

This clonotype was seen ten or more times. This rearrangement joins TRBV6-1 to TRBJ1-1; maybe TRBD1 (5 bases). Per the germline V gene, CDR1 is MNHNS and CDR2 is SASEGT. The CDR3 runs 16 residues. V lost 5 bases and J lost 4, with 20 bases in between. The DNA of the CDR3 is TGTGCCAGCAGTTCCAGACAGACCTTAAGTCCCACTGAAGCTTTCTTT. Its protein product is CASSSRQTLSPTEAFF.

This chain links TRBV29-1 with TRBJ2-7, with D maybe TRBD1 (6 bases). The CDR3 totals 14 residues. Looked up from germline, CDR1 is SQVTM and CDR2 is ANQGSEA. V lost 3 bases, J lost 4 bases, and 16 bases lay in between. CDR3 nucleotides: TGCAGCGTTGATGGGGAACAGGGAAGGTACGAGCAGTACTTC. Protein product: CSVDGEQGRYEQYF.

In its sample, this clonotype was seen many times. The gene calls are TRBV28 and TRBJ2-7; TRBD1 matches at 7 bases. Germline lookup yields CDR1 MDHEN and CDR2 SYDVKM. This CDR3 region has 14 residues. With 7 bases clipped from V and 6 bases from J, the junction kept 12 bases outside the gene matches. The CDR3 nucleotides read TGTGCCAGCACCAACAGGGGAATTCCCATCGAGCAGTACTTC. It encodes CASTNRGIPIEQYF.

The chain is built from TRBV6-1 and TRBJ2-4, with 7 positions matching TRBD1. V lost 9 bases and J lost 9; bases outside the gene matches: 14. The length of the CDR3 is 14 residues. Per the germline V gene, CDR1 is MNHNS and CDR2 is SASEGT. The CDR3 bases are TGTGCCAGTAATTCCGGGACAGAGGTAGCCATTCAGTACTTC. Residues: CASNSGTEVAIQYF.

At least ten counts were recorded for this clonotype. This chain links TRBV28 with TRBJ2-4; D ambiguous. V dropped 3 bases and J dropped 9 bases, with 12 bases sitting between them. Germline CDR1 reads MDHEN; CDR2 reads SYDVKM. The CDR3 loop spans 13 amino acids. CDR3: CASSLGSPGIQYF. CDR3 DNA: TGTGCCAGCAGTTTGGGTAGCCCGGGCATTCAGTACTTC.

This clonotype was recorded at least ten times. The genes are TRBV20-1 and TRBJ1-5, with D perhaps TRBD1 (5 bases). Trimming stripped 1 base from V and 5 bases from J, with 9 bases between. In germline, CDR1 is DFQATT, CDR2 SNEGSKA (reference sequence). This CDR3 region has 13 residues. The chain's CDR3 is CSARVGRDQPQHF. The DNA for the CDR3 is TGCAGTGCTAGAGTGGGGCGAGATCAGCCCCAGCATTTT.

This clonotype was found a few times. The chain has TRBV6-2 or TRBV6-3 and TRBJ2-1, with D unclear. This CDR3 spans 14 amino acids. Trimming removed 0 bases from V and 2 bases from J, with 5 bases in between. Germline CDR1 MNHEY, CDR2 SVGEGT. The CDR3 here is CASSYSMAYNEQFF. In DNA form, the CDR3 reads TGTGCCAGCAGTTACTCGATGGCCTACAATGAGCAGTTCTTC.

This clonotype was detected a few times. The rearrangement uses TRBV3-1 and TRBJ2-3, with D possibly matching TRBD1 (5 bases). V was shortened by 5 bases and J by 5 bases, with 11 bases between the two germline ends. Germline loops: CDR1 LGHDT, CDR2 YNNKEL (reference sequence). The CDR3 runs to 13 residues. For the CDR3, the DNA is TGTGCCAGCAGCGCCCCAGGGCTAGATACGCAGTATTTT. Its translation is CASSAPGLDTQYF.

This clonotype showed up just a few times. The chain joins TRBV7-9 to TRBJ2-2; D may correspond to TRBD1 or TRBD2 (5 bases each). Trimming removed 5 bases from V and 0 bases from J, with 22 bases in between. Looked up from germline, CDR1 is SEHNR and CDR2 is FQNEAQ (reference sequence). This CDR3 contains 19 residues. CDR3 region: CASSQYPGRIFANTGELFF. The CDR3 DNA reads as TGTGCCAGCAGCCAATACCCGGGACGGATCTTCGCGAACACCGGGGAGCTGTTTTTT.

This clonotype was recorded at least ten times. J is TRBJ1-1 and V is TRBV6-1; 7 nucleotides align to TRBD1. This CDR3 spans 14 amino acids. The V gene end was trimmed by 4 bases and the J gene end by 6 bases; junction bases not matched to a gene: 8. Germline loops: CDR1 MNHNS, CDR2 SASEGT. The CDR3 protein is CASSADRAFAEAFF. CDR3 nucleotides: TGTGCCAGCAGTGCTGACAGGGCTTTTGCTGAAGCTTTCTTT.

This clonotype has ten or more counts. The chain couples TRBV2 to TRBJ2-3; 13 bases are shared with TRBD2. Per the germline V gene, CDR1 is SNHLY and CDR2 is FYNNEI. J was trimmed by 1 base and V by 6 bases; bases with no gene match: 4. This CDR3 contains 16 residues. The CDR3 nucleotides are TGTGCCAGCAGAAGGACTAGCGGGAGTCGCACAGATACGCAGTATTTT. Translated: CASRRTSGSRTDTQYF.

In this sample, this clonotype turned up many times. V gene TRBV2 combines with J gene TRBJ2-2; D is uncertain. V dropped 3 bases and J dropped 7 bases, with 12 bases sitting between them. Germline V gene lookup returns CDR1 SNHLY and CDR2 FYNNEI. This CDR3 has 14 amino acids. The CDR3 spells CASSDHRTDGELFF. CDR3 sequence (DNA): TGTGCCAGCAGTGATCACCGTACCGACGGGGAGCTGTTTTTT.

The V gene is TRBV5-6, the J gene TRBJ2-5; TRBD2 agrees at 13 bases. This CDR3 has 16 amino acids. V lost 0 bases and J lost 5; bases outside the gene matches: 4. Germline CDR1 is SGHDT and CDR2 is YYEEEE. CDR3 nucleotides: TGTGCCAGCAGCTTGGGGACTAGCGGGAGAGGCGAGACCCAGTACTTC. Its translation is CASSLGTSGRGETQYF. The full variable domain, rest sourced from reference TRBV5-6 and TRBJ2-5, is DAGVTQSPTHLIKTRGQQVTLRCSPKSGHDTVSWYQQALGQGPQFIFQYYEEEERQRGNFPDRFSGHQFPNYSSELNVNALLLGDSALYLCASSLGTSGRGETQYFGPGTRLLVL.

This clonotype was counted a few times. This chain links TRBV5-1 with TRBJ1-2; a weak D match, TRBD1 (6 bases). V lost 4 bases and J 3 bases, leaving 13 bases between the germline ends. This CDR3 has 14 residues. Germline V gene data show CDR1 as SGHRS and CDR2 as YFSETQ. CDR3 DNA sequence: TGCGCCAGCAGCGCACTACAGGGCGACTATGGCTACACCTTC. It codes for CASSALQGDYGYTF.

Written as DNA, the CDR3 is TGCAGTGCTAGTCTCCGAGGACAGGGAGATAATCGGGCCTACAATGAGCAGTTCTTC. This sequence encodes CSASLRGQGDNRAYNEQFF. The V call is TRBV20-1, the J call TRBJ2-1; 8 bases are a match to TRBD1. The CDR3 extends over 19 amino acids. Germline assignment: CDR1 DFQATT and CDR2 SNEGSKA (reference sequence). Germline trimming cut 3 bases from V and 2 bases from J; bases unmatched to any gene: 18.

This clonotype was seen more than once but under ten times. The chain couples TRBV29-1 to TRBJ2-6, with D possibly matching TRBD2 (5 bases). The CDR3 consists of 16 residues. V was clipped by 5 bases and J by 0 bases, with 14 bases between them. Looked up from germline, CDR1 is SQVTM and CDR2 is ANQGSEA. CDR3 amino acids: CSVWGGRSSGANVLTF. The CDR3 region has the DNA TGCAGCGTTTGGGGTGGGAGAAGCTCTGGGGCCAACGTCCTGACTTTC. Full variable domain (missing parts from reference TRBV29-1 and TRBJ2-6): SAVISQKPSRDICQRGTSLTIQCQVDSQVTMMFWYRQQPGQSLTLIATANQGSEATYESGFVIDKFPISRPNLTFSTLTVSNMSPEDSSIYLCSVWGGRSSGANVLTFGAGSRLTVL.

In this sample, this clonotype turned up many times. In DNA form, the CDR3 reads TGTGCCAGCAGTTTCTGGGCCAATGAGCAGTTCTTC. This codes for CASSFWANEQFF. The chain has TRBV28 and TRBJ2-1, with D uncertain. Germline values: CDR1 MDHEN, CDR2 SYDVKM. This CDR3 comprises 12 residues. The V end lost 3 bases, the J end lost 6 bases, and 6 bases lay between the germline ends.

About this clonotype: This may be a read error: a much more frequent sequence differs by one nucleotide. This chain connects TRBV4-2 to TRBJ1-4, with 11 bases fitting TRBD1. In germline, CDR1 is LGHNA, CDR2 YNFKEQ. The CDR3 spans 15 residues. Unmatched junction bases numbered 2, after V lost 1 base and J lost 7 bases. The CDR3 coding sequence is TGTGCCAGCAGCCAAGTGGGGACAGGGGGTGAAAAACTGTTTTTT. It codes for CASSQVGTGGEKLFF.

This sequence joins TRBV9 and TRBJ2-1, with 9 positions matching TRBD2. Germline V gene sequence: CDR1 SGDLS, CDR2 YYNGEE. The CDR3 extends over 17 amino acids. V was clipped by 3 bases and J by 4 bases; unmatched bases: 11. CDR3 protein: CASSARRSSGGYNEQFF. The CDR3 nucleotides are TGTGCCAGCAGCGCCAGGAGGAGTAGCGGGGGTTACAATGAGCAGTTCTTC.

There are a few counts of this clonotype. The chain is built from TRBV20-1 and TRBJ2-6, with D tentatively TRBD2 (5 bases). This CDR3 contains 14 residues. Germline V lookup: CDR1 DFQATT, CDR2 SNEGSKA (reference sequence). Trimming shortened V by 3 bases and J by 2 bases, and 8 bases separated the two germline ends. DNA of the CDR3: TGCAGTGCTAGCGAGGGTACTGGGGCCAACGTCCTGACTTTC. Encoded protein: CSASEGTGANVLTF.